These 17 T cell receptor beta chains were all obtained from the same sample, sequenced in a study of T cells in localized non-small cell lung cancer. Clones were sequenced by immunoSEQ multiplex PCR, and TCRdb holds only the in-frame ones, with some missing. The sample includes about 24,000 clones, approximately 90% of them seen just once. Specimen: peripheral blood mononuclear cells, collected before any cancer treatment. These TCRs come from a woman aged 40-69 years with stage III lung adenocarcinoma.

The rearrangement links TRBV7-9 to TRBJ1-2, with 10 bases fitting TRBD1. The CDR3 runs to 13 residues. Germline V gene data show CDR1 as SEHNR and CDR2 as FQNEAQ (reference sequence). Trimming removed 8 bases from V and 4 bases from J; junction bases left unmatched: 4. The CDR3 spells CASGGQGTYGYTF. The CDR3 coding sequence is TGTGCCAGCGGGGGACAGGGGACCTATGGCTACACCTTC.

J is TRBJ2-3 and V is TRBV7-3; TRBD2 matches at 7 bases. Unmatched junction bases numbered 11, after V lost 5 bases and J lost 6 bases. Germline values: CDR1 SGHTA, CDR2 FQGTGA. This CDR3 spans 15 amino acids. The CDR3 sequence is CASSPQRDLSDTQYF. The CDR3 bases are TGTGCCAGCAGCCCTCAGCGGGATCTATCCGATACGCAGTATTTT.

This chain connects TRBV29-1 to TRBJ2-6, with TRBD1 matching over 7 bases. The CDR3 is 16 amino acids. Germline V gene sequence: CDR1 SQVTM, CDR2 ANQGSEA. J was trimmed by 0 bases and V by 4 bases; bases with no gene match: 6. For the CDR3, the DNA is TGCAGCGTTGGACGACAGGGAAACTCTGGGGCCAACGTCCTGACTTTC. Translated: CSVGRQGNSGANVLTF.

This chain uses TRBV19 with TRBJ1-2; D possibly corresponds to TRBD1 (5 bases). V dropped 8 bases and J dropped 7 bases, with 20 bases sitting between them. The germline V gene encodes CDR1 LNHDA and CDR2 SQIVND (reference sequence). There are 14 residues in the CDR3. The CDR3 reads CASSGGGLRGGYTF. The DNA for the CDR3 is TGTGCCAGTTCTGGGGGAGGACTGCGGGGTGGCTACACCTTC.

This chain links TRBV4-3 with TRBJ1-4; TRBD1 is a possible D gene (6 bases). CDR1 and CDR2 from the germline V gene are LGHNA and YSLEER. CDR3 length equals 14 residues. Trimming removed 4 bases from V and 1 base from J, with 7 bases in between. The CDR3 DNA reads as TGCGCCAGCAGCCTAGGGGGAACTAATGAAAAACTGTTTTTT. Amino acid sequence: CASSLGGTNEKLFF.

V and J are TRBV5-1 and TRBJ2-3; tentative D call: TRBD2 (6 bases). Trimming stripped 9 bases from V and 2 bases from J, with 13 bases between. CDR3 length: 13 amino acids. CDR1 is SGHRS, CDR2 YFSETQ, per germline. DNA of the CDR3: TGCGCCACCCGGAGGGACGACACAGATACGCAGTATTTT. Its translation: CATRRDDTDTQYF.

V gene TRBV9 combines with J gene TRBJ2-1; the D is unclear. CDR3 length equals 15 residues. V lost 3 bases and J lost 4, with 14 bases in between. From germline, CDR1 is SGDLS and CDR2 YYNGEE. The CDR3: CASSGRYPEYNEQFF. In nucleotides, the CDR3 is TGTGCCAGCAGCGGCCGCTACCCCGAATACAATGAGCAGTTCTTC.

The CDR3 protein is CASSPAYNEQFF. The CDR3 DNA follows: TGTGCCAGCAGCCCAGCGTACAATGAGCAGTTCTTC. This rearrangement joins TRBV7-2 to TRBJ2-1; D not certain. V lost 5 bases and J lost 4, with 6 bases in between. CDR1 and CDR2 from the germline V gene are SGHTA and FQGNSA. The CDR3 is 12 amino acids.

V gene TRBV11-2 combines with J gene TRBJ2-7, with D perhaps matching TRBD2 (5 bases). The CDR3 runs 15 residues. Germline CDR1 is SGHAT and CDR2 is FQNNGV. The V gene lost 3 bases and the J gene lost 2 bases, with 14 bases spanning the gap. This CDR3 reads CASSFSGLTPYEQYF. CDR3 in DNA: TGTGCCAGCAGCTTTTCCGGACTCACCCCCTACGAGCAGTACTTC. Complete variable domain (other parts from reference TRBV11-2 and TRBJ2-7): EAGVAQSPRYKIIEKRQSVAFWCNPISGHATLYWYQQILGQGPKLLIQFQNNGVVDDSQLPKDRFSAERLKGVDSTLKIQPAKLEDSAVYLCASSFSGLTPYEQYFGPGTRLTVT.

The gene calls are TRBV6-1 and TRBJ2-3; 8 bases line up with TRBD2. Germline V gene sequence: CDR1 MNHNS, CDR2 SASEGT. The CDR3 totals 15 residues. V was pared by 6 bases and J by 2 bases, with 7 bases of the junction left unmatched. The CDR3 sequence is CASSAELAVTDTQYF. The DNA for the CDR3 is TGTGCCAGCAGCGCGGAACTAGCGGTCACAGATACGCAGTATTTT.

The chain links TRBV5-8 to TRBJ1-1; the D is unclear. The V end was cut by 4 bases, the J end by 4 bases, with 11 bases between. CDR1 and CDR2 (germline): SGHTS, YDEGEE. The CDR3 loop spans 13 amino acids. CDR3 sequence (DNA): TGTGCCAGCAGCCTCCCCGGGGTCACTGAAGCTTTCTTT. Translation gives CASSLPGVTEAFF.

The chain combines TRBV2 with TRBJ1-2, with D unresolved. Germline V gene sequence: CDR1 SNHLY, CDR2 FYNNEI. The CDR3 is made up of 12 amino acids. Trimming stripped 11 bases from V and 5 bases from J, with 15 bases between. The DNA of the CDR3 is TGTGCCGGCGGCGGGCTAGGGTATGGCTACACCTTC. Encoded protein: CAGGGLGYGYTF.

The chain uses TRBV4-3 and TRBJ2-3; 7 nucleotides match TRBD1. V lost 7 bases to trimming and J lost 1 base; unmatched junction nucleotides: 11. Germline assignment: CDR1 LGHNA and CDR2 YSLEER. CDR3 length equals 16 residues. The CDR3: CASTLKTGTGTDTQYF. The DNA for the CDR3 is TGCGCCAGCACCCTAAAGACCGGGACAGGCACAGATACGCAGTATTTT.

The genes are TRBV5-1 and TRBJ1-1; D remains ambiguous. CDR1 is SGHRS and CDR2 is YFSETQ in the germline V gene. There are 13 residues in the CDR3. Trimming left V 2 bases short and J 1 base short, with 6 bases between. The CDR3 reads CASSLDQNTEAFF. The CDR3 DNA follows: TGCGCCAGCAGCTTAGACCAGAACACTGAAGCTTTCTTT.

The rearrangement links TRBV4-2 to TRBJ2-7, with 7 nucleotides matching TRBD2. This CDR3 comprises 18 residues. Trimming removed 0 bases from V and 4 bases from J; junction bases left unmatched: 15. Looked up from germline, CDR1 is LGHNA and CDR2 is YNFKEQ. The DNA for the CDR3 is TGTGCCAGCAGCCAAGATCAATTTAGGGCGGGAGCGGGGTACGAGCAGTACTTC. This gives the protein CASSQDQFRAGAGYEQYF.

This rearrangement joins TRBV10-3 to TRBJ1-1; D might be TRBD1 (5 bases). V lost 10 bases and J 3 bases, leaving 15 bases between the germline ends. Germline lookup yields CDR1 ENHRY and CDR2 SYGVKD. The CDR3 contains 13 residues. CDR3 sequence (DNA): TGTGCCAGCGCAACAGGTGTTTACACTGAAGCTTTCTTT. This gives the protein CASATGVYTEAFF.

The genes are TRBV25-1 and TRBJ2-3; 9 bases are a match to TRBD2. Germline assignment: CDR1 MGHDK and CDR2 SYGVNS. V trimming: 1 base; J trimming: 2 bases; junction bases outside the gene matches: 7. The CDR3 contains 17 residues. CDR3: CASSEFSGGWVTDTQYF. The DNA of the CDR3 is TGTGCCAGCAGTGAATTCAGCGGGGGGTGGGTCACAGATACGCAGTATTTT.